These 6 T cell receptor beta chains originate from one sample sequenced in a study of cytomegalovirus exposure and HLA in healthy donors. In the PCR, 60 Vbeta and 13 Jbeta primers were used. Sequencing was performed with immunoSEQ multiplex PCR; in TCRdb, only in-frame clones are kept and a portion is missing. The sample includes about 98,000 clones, around four fifths seen only once; the top ten take under 4.5%. Sequences were obtained from PBMCs. The receptors were sampled from a female donor in good health and CMV-seropositive.

V usage is TRBV9 and J usage is TRBJ1-4; 7 bases are a match to TRBD1. The germline V gene has CDR1 SGDLS and CDR2 YYNGEE. V lost 6 bases, J lost 7 bases, and 12 bases stayed unmatched. The CDR3 totals 15 residues. CDR3 sequence (DNA): TGTGCCAGCACCCCAGGGGGGACGGGTCGTGAAAAACTGTTTTTT. Protein: CASTPGGTGREKLFF.

Comments on this clone: One end of the junction does not line up with germline, which may come from a read error. This chain uses TRBV28 with TRBJ2-3, with 7 bases lining up with TRBD2. The germline V gene has CDR1 MDHEN and CDR2 SYDVKM. This CDR3 comprises 15 residues. Here the CDR3 reads CANSPSGDWTDTQYF. CDR3 in DNA: TGTGCCAACAGTCCGAGCGGGGACTGGACAGATACGCAGTATTTT.

The V and J genes are TRBV2 and TRBJ1-2, with 9 bases that match TRBD1. The length of the CDR3 is 17 residues. In germline, CDR1 is SNHLY, CDR2 FYNNEI. The V gene end was trimmed by 2 bases and the J gene end by 6 bases; junction bases not matched to a gene: 13. CDR3 DNA sequence: TGTGCCAGCAGTGAACGGCTCCCGGGACAGGGAGTCCATGGCTACACCTTC. This sequence encodes CASSERLPGQGVHGYTF. Full variable domain (outside the CDR3, taken from reference TRBV2 and TRBJ1-2): EPEVTQTPSHQVTQMGQEVILRCVPISNHLYFYWYRQILGQKVEFLVSFYNNEISEKSEIFDDQFSVERPDGSNFTLKIRSTKLEDSAMYFCASSERLPGQGVHGYTFGSGTRLTVV.

The chain combines TRBV7-2 with TRBJ1-1; D unresolved. The CDR3 is made up of 13 amino acids. Trimming stripped 4 bases from V and 7 bases from J, with 13 bases between. Per germline, CDR1 SGHTA and CDR2 FQGNSA. The CDR3 is CASSSTHAGEAFF. The CDR3 nucleotides are TGTGCCAGCAGCTCAACCCATGCGGGTGAAGCTTTCTTT. Complete variable domain (other parts from reference TRBV7-2 and TRBJ1-1): GAGVSQSPSNKVTEKGKDVELRCDPISGHTALYWYRQSLGQGLEFLIYFQGNSAPDKSGLPSDRFSAERTGGSVSTLTIQRTQQEDSAVYLCASSSTHAGEAFFGQGTRLTVV.

The chain employs TRBV4-2 and TRBJ2-1; D is undetermined. The CDR3 is made up of 14 amino acids. Germline V gene data show CDR1 as LGHNA and CDR2 as YNFKEQ. Trimming cost V 0 bases and J 6 bases, with 9 bases left between them. The CDR3 nucleotides read TGTGCCAGCAGCCAAGATTCAACATTCAATGAGCAGTTCTTC. Residues: CASSQDSTFNEQFF.

This sequence joins TRBV13 and TRBJ2-5; 9 positions agree with TRBD1. The J call is uncertain, as TRBJ2-7 better fits the DNA end. Germline V lookup: CDR1 PRHDT, CDR2 FYEKMQ (reference sequence). This CDR3 is built from 15 residues. The CDR3 here is CASSLGDRGDYEQYF. Written as DNA, the CDR3 is TGTGCCAGCAGCTTAGGGGACAGGGGAGACTACGAGCAGTACTTC.